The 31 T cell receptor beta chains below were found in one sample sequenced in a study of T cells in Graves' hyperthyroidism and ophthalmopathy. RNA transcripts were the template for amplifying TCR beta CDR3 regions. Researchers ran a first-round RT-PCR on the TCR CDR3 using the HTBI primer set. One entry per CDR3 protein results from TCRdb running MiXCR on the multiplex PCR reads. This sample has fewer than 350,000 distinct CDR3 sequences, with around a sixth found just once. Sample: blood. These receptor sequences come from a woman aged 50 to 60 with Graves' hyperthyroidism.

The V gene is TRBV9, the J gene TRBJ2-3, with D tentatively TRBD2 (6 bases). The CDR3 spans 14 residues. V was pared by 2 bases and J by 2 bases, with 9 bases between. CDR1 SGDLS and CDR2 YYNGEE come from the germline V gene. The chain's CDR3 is CASSVGGVTDTQYF. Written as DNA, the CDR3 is TGTGCCAGCAGCGTGGGCGGGGTCACAGATACGCAGTATTTT.

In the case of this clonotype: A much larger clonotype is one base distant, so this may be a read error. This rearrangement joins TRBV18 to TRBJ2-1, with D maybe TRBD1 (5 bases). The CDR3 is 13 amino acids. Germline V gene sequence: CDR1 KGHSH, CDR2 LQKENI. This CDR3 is CASSPGAANERFF. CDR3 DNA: TGTGCCAGCTCGCCTGGGGCGGCCAATGAGCGGTTCTTC.

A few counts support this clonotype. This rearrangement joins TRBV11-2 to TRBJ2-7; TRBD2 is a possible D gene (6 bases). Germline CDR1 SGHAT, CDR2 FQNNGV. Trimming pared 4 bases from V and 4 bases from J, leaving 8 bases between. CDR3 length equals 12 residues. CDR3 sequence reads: CASSWTIYEQYV. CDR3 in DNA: TGTGCCAGCAGCTGGACTATATACGAGCAGTACGTC.

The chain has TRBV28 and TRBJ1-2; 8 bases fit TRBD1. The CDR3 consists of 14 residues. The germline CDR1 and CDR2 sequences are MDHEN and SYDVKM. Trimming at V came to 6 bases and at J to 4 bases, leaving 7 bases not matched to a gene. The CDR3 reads CASREQTGGYGYTF. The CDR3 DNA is TGTGCCAGCAGGGAACAAACAGGGGGCTATGGCTACACCTTC.

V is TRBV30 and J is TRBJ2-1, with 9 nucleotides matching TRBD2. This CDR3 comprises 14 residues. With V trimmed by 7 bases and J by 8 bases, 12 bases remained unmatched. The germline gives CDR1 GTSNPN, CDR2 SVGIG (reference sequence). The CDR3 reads CALKVGGRADEQFF. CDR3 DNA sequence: TGTGCCTTGAAGGTCGGCGGGAGGGCCGATGAGCAGTTCTTC.

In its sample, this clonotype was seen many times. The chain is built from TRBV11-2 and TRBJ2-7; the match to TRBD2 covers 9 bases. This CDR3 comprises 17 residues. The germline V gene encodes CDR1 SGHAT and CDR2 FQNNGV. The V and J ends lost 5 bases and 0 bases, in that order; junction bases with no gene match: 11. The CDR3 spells CASSPGGRAGVSYEQYF. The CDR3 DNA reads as TGTGCCAGCAGCCCCGGCGGGAGGGCGGGAGTCTCCTACGAGCAGTACTTC.

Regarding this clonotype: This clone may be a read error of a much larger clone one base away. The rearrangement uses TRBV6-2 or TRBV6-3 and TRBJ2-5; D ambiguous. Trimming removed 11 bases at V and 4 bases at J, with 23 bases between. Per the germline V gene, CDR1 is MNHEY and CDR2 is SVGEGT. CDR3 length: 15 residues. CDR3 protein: CAGAVGQTSGETQYF. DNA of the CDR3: TGTGCCGGCGCAGTGGGTCAGACTTCCGGAGAGACCCAGTACTTC.

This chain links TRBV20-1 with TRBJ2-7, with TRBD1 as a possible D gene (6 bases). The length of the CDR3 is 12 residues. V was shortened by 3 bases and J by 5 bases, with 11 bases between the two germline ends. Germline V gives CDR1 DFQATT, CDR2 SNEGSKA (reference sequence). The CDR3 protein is CSARGTINEQYF. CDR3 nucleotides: TGCAGTGCTAGGGGGACAATCAACGAGCAGTACTTC.

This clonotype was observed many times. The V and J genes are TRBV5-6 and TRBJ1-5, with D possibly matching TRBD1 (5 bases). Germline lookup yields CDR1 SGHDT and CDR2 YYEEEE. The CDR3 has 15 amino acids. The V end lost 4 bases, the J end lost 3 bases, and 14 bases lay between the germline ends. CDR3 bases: TGTGCCAGCAGCCTAAATGGGGACCTCAATCAGCCCCAGCATTTT. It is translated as CASSLNGDLNQPQHF.

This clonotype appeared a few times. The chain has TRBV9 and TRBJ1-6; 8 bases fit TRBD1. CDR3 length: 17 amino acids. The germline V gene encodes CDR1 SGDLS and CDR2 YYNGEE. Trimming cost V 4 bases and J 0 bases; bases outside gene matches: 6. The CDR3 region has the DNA TGTGCCAGCAGCACGGGACAGGCAAACTCCTATAATTCACCCCTCCACTTT. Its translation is CASSTGQANSYNSPLHF.

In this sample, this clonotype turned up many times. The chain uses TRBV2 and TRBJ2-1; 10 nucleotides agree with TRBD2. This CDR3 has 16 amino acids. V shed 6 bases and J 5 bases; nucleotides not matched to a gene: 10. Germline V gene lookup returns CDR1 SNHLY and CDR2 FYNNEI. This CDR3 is CASSPAWTSGDNEQFF. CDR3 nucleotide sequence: TGTGCCAGCAGCCCAGCGTGGACTAGCGGAGACAATGAGCAGTTCTTC.

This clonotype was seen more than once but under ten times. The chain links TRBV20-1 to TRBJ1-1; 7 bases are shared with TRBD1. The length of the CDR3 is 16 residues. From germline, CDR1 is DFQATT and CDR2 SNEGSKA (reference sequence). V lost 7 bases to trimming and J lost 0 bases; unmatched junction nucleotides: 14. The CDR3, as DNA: TGCAGTGTTAAGACATACCGGACAGGCATGAACACTGAAGCTTTCTTT. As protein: CSVKTYRTGMNTEAFF.

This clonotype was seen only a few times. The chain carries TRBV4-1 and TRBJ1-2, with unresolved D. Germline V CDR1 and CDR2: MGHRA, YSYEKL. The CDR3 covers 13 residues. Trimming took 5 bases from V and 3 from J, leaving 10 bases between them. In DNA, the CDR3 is TGCGCCAGCAGCTCCAGTTGGGACTATGGCTACACCTTC. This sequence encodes CASSSSWDYGYTF.

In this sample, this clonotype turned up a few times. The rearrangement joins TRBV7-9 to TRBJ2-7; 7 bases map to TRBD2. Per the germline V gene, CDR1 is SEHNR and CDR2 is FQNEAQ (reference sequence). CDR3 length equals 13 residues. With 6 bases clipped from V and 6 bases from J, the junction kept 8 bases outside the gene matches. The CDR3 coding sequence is TGTGCCAGCAGGGGGGAGGGCGCGGGCGAGCAGTACTTC. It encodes CASRGEGAGEQYF.

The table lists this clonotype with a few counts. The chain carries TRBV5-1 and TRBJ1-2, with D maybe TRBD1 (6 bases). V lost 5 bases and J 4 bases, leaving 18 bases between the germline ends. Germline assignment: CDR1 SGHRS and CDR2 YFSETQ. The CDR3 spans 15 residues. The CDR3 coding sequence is TGCGCCAGCAGGTCGTCTCAACCAGGGGTCTATGGCTACACCTTC. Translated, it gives CASRSSQPGVYGYTF. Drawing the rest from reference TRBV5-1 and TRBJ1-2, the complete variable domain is KAGVTQTPRYLIKTRGQQVTLSCSPISGHRSVSWYQQTPGQGLQFLFEYFSETQRNKGNFPGRFSGRQFSNSRSEMNVSTLELGDSALYLCASRSSQPGVYGYTFGSGTRLTVV.

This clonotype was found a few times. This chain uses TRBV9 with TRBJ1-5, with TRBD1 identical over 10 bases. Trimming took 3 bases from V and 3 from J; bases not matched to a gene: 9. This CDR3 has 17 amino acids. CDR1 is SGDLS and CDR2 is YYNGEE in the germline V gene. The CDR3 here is CASSGGTGAGFNQPQHF. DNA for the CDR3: TGTGCCAGCAGCGGGGGGACAGGGGCCGGATTCAATCAGCCCCAGCATTTT.

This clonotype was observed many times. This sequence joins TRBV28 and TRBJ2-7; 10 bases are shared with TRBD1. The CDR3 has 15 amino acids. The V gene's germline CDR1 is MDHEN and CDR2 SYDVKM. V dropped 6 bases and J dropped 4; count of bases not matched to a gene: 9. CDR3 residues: CASSLQTGGGYEQYF. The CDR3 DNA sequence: TGTGCCAGCAGCCTACAGACAGGGGGCGGATACGAGCAGTACTTC.

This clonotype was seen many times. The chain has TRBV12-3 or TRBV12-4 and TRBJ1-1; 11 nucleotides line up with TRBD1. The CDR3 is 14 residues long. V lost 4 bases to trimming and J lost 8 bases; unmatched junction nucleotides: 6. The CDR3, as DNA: TGTGCCAGCAGTTGGACAGGGGGCGGGTGGGAAGCTTTCTTT. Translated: CASSWTGGGWEAFF.

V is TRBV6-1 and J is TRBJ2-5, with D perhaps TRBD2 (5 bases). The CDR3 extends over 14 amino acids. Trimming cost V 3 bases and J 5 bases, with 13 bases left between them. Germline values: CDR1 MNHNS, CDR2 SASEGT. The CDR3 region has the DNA TGTGCCAGCAGTGAGTCGGGGATCGGGGAGACCCAGTACTTC. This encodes CASSESGIGETQYF.

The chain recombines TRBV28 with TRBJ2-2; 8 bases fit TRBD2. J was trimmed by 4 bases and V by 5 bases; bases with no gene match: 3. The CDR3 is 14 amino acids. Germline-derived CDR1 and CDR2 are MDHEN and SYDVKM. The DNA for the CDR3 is TGTGCCAGCAGTCCCGGGGGGGTCACCGGGGAGCTGTTTTTT. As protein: CASSPGGVTGELFF. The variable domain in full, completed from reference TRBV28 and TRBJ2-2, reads DVKVTQSSRYLVKRTGEKVFLECVQDMDHENMFWYRQDPGLGLRLIYFSYDVKMKEKGDIPEGYSVSREKKERFSLILESASTNQTSMYLCASSPGGVTGELFFGEGSRLTVL.

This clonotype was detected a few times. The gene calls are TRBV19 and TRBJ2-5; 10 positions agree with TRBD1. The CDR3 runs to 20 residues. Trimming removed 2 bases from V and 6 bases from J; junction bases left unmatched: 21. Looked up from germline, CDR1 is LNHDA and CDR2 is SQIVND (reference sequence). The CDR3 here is CASSISEEEDDRGRRKTQYF. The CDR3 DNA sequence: TGTGCCAGTAGTATATCTGAGGAGGAAGATGACAGGGGGCGCAGAAAGACCCAGTACTTC.

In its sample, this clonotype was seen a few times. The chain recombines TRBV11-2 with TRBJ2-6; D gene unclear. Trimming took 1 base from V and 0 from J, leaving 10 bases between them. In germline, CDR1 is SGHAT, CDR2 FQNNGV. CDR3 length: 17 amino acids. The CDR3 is CASSLGFDLSGANVLTF. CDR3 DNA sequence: TGTGCCAGCAGCTTAGGTTTTGACCTCTCTGGGGCCAACGTCCTGACTTTC.

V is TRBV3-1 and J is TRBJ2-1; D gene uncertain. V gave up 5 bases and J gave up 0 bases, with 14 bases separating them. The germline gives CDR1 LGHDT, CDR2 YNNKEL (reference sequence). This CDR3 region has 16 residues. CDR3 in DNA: TGTGCCAGCAGCGTCCGTTGGGCAGACTCCTACAATGAGCAGTTCTTC. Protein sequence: CASSVRWADSYNEQFF.

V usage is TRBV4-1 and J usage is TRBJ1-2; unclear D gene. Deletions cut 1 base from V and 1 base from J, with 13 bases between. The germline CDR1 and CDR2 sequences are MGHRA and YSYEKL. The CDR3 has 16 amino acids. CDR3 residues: CASSQGQETINYGYTF. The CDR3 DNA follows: TGCGCCAGCAGCCAAGGTCAGGAGACGATTAACTATGGCTACACCTTC.

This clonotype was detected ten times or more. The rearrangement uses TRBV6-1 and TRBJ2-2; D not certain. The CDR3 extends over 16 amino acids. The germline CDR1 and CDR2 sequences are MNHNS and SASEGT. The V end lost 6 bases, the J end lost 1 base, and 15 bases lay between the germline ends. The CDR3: CASSRIVDVNTGELFF. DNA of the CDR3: TGTGCCAGCAGCCGAATCGTCGATGTGAACACCGGGGAGCTGTTTTTT.

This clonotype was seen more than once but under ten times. CDR3 sequence reads: CASSELGTPGEQYF. The CDR3, as DNA: TGTGCCAGCAGTGAACTCGGGACTCCGGGGGAGCAGTACTTC. This chain connects TRBV2 to TRBJ2-7; maybe TRBD2 (6 bases). The length of the CDR3 is 14 residues. V was shortened by 2 bases and J by 7 bases, with 15 bases between the two germline ends. The germline V gene has CDR1 SNHLY and CDR2 FYNNEI.

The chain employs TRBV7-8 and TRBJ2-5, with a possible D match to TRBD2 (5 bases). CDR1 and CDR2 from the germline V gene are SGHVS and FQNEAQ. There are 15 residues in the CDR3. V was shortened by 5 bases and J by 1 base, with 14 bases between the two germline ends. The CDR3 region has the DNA TGTGCCAGCAGCCCTAGGGAGTTGGTCCAAGAGACCCAGTACTTC. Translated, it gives CASSPRELVQETQYF.

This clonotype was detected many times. The CDR3 nucleotides are TGCAGCGTTAGCGGCGCCGGAGAGCCCCAGCATTTT. Residues: CSVSGAGEPQHF. The chain employs TRBV29-1 and TRBJ1-5; no firm D call. Trimming took 5 bases from V and 8 from J, leaving 13 bases between them. CDR1 and CDR2 from the germline V gene are SQVTM and ANQGSEA. CDR3 length: 12 residues.

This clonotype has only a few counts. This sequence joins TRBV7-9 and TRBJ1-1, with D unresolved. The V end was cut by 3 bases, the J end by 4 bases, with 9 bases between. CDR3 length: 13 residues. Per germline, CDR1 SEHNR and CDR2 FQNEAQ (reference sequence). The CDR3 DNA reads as TGTGCCAGCAGCTTCGAGGAGAGCACTGAAGCTTTCTTT. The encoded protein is CASSFEESTEAFF. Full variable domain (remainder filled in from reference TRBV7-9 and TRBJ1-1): DTGVSQNPRHKITKRGQNVTFRCDPISEHNRLYWYRQTLGQGPEFLTYFQNEAQLEKSRLLSDRFSAERPKGSFSTLEIQRTEQGDSAMYLCASSFEESTEAFFGQGTRLTVV.

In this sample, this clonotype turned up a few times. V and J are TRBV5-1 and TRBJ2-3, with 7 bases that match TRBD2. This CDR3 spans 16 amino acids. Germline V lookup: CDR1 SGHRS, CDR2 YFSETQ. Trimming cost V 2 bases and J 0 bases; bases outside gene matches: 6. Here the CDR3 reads CASSLGGRVSTDTQYF. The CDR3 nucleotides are TGCGCCAGCAGCTTAGGCGGGAGAGTGAGCACAGATACGCAGTATTTT.

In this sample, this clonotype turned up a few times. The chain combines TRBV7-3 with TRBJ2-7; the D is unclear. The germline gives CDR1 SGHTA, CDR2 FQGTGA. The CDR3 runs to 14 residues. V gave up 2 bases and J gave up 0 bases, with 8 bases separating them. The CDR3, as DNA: TGTGCCAGCAGCTTAGGGCCCGACTCCTACGAGCAGTACTTC. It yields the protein CASSLGPDSYEQYF.